These 17 T cell receptor beta chains came from one sample sequenced in a study of cytomegalovirus exposure and HLA in healthy donors. 60 Vbeta and 13 Jbeta primers were used in PCR. Using immunoSEQ multiplex PCR, the repertoire was profiled, and TCRdb retains in-frame clones only, with some absent. The table records under 250,000 clones, around four fifths of them present only once. Sequenced sample: PBMCs. Receptors originate from a woman aged 40 to 55 in good health and CMV-seronegative.

A few counts support this clone. The rearrangement joins TRBV19 to TRBJ1-1, with 7 bases identical to TRBD1. V shed 4 bases and J 2 bases; nucleotides not matched to a gene: 13. This CDR3 has 17 amino acids. CDR1 and CDR2 from the germline V gene are LNHDA and SQIVND (reference sequence). The DNA of the CDR3 is TGTGCCAGTAGTACTAATCTAAGACAGGGTTCTAACACTGAAGCTTTCTTT. Translation gives CASSTNLRQGSNTEAFF.

The rearrangement joins TRBV5-5 to TRBJ1-2; a possible D gene is TRBD1 (5 bases). The CDR3 has 15 amino acids. CDR1 and CDR2 from the germline V gene are SGHKS and YYEKEE (reference sequence). Trimming stripped 0 bases from V and 7 bases from J, with 16 bases between. The CDR3 is CASSLAAGLRIGYTF. The CDR3 DNA reads TGTGCCAGCAGCTTGGCCGCGGGGCTAAGGATTGGCTACACCTTC. Full variable domain (outside the CDR3, taken from reference TRBV5-5 and TRBJ1-2): DAGVTQSPTHLIKTRGQQVTLRCSPISGHKSVSWYQQVLGQGPQFIFQYYEKEERGRGNFPDRFSARQFPNYSSELNVNALLLGDSALYLCASSLAAGLRIGYTFGSGTRLTVV.

The CDR3 coding sequence is TGCGCCAGCAGTGAGTCGGCGGGTTACGAGCAGTACTTC. Amino acid sequence: CASSESAGYEQYF. The chain has TRBV10-1 and TRBJ2-7, with TRBD2 as a possible D gene (5 bases). V was clipped by 0 bases and J by 4 bases, with 7 bases between them. There are 13 residues in the CDR3. Germline values: CDR1 WNHNN, CDR2 SYGVQD (reference sequence).

The chain recombines TRBV10-3 with TRBJ1-4, with TRBD1 as a possible D gene (6 bases). The germline CDR1 and CDR2 sequences are ENHRY and SYGVKD. The CDR3 runs to 16 residues. Trimming stripped 0 bases from V and 8 bases from J, with 16 bases between. The CDR3 nucleotides read TGTGCCATCAGTGAGTCGATCACCAGGGGAGGGGAAAAACTGTTTTTT. It specifies CAISESITRGGEKLFF.

The chain links TRBV14 to TRBJ2-7; 8 bases are a match to TRBD1. Per the germline V gene, CDR1 is SGHDN and CDR2 is FVKESK. Trimming at V came to 4 bases and at J to 2 bases, leaving 7 bases not matched to a gene. The CDR3 covers 15 residues. CDR3 sequence reads: CASSPVTGGTYEQYF. In DNA, the CDR3 is TGTGCCAGCAGCCCCGTTACAGGGGGAACCTACGAGCAGTACTTC.

The genes are TRBV19 and TRBJ2-7, with D possibly TRBD2 on 6 matching bases. The germline CDR1 and CDR2 sequences are LNHDA and SQIVND (reference sequence). V lost 4 bases to trimming and J lost 6 bases, with 13 bases between them. The CDR3 spans 13 residues. The CDR3 here is CASSRGGGSEQYF. The CDR3 nucleotides read TGTGCCAGTAGTAGGGGAGGTGGCAGCGAGCAGTACTTC.

The chain links TRBV6-5 to TRBJ2-7; the D gene is possibly TRBD2 (6 bases). Trimming took 5 bases from V and 6 from J, leaving 17 bases between them. Germline V gene lookup returns CDR1 MNHEY and CDR2 SVGAGI. This CDR3 contains 14 residues. The CDR3 loop is CASSRDWALGEQYF. CDR3 coding DNA: TGTGCCAGCAGTAGGGACTGGGCGCTCGGCGAGCAGTACTTC.

This chain connects TRBV5-1 to TRBJ2-1; 7 bases agree with TRBD1. V was clipped by 0 bases and J by 5 bases; unmatched bases: 8. The CDR3 covers 16 residues. Looked up from germline, CDR1 is SGHRS and CDR2 is YFSETQ. The CDR3 spells CASSLGIGQAHNEQFF. CDR3 bases: TGCGCCAGCAGCTTGGGGATAGGACAGGCCCACAATGAGCAGTTCTTC.

The CDR3 DNA follows: TGTGCCAGCAGCCAAGAACTAGATCAGCCCCAGCATTTT. This encodes CASSQELDQPQHF. The chain links TRBV14 to TRBJ1-5; D gene ambiguous. Germline CDR1 is SGHDN and CDR2 is FVKESK. V was cut by 0 bases and J by 5 bases, with 5 bases left in between. The CDR3 runs 13 residues.

This clone was recorded only once. The chain links TRBV5-1 to TRBJ2-5; D is unresolved. This CDR3 is 13 amino acids long. Germline assignment: CDR1 SGHRS and CDR2 YFSETQ. Trimming removed 2 bases at V and 5 bases at J, with 10 bases between. The CDR3 reads CASSFPQTETQYF. The DNA of the CDR3 is TGCGCCAGCAGCTTCCCACAGACCGAGACCCAGTACTTC.

The rearrangement joins TRBV7-6 to TRBJ2-1, with 11 bases fitting TRBD1. Germline V gene lookup returns CDR1 SGHVS and CDR2 FNYEAQ. V shed 5 bases and J 3 bases; nucleotides not matched to a gene: 3. This CDR3 contains 15 residues. CDR3 sequence reads: CASSKGQGGYNEQFF. CDR3 nucleotide sequence: TGTGCCAGCAGCAAGGGACAGGGGGGCTACAATGAGCAGTTCTTC.

This clone was found a few times. In nucleotides, the CDR3 is TGCGCCAGCAGCCAAACAGGGGGCGAAGTGAATGGCTACACCTTC. Translating gives CASSQTGGEVNGYTF. V and J are TRBV5-1 and TRBJ1-2; 9 nucleotides line up with TRBD1. Germline lookup yields CDR1 SGHRS and CDR2 YFSETQ. Germline trimming cut 4 bases from V and 6 bases from J; bases unmatched to any gene: 10. CDR3 size: 15 residues.

V and J are TRBV5-1 and TRBJ2-5; the match to TRBD2 covers 14 bases. The germline V gene has CDR1 SGHRS and CDR2 YFSETQ. Trimming cost V 4 bases and J 1 base; bases outside gene matches: 9. This CDR3 spans 18 amino acids. DNA for the CDR3: TGCGCCAGCAGCCTCGGACTAGCGGGAGGCCCAATCCAAGAGACCCAGTACTTC. It yields the protein CASSLGLAGGPIQETQYF.

A few counts support this clone. The V gene is TRBV7-8, the J gene TRBJ2-1, with D possibly being TRBD2 (6 bases). The germline V gene has CDR1 SGHVS and CDR2 FQNEAQ. The V gene lost 7 bases and the J gene lost 0 bases, with 10 bases spanning the gap. This CDR3 comprises 14 residues. The CDR3 is CASKGRTSYNEQFF. For the CDR3, the DNA is TGTGCCAGCAAAGGGAGGACCTCCTACAATGAGCAGTTCTTC.

The chain carries TRBV6-1 and TRBJ1-1, with 7 positions matching TRBD1. The V gene's germline CDR1 is MNHNS and CDR2 SASEGT. Losses at the gene ends were 6 bases for V and 1 base for J; bases not matched to a gene: 2. CDR3 length: 13 amino acids. CDR3: CASSSGGNTEAFF. The CDR3 nucleotides read TGTGCCAGCAGCTCAGGGGGGAACACTGAAGCTTTCTTT.

The chain couples TRBV30 to TRBJ1-2, with D possibly TRBD1 on 6 matching bases. The CDR3 is 13 amino acids. V lost 4 bases and J lost 8, with 17 bases in between. Germline V CDR1 and CDR2: GTSNPN, SVGIG (reference sequence). Written as DNA, the CDR3 is TGTGCCTGGATAAGCAGTCGGGGGGGCGGCTACACCTTC. Amino acid sequence: CAWISSRGGGYTF.

This chain links TRBV6-5 with TRBJ2-2, with D perhaps matching TRBD1 (6 bases). Germline values: CDR1 MNHEY, CDR2 SVGAGI. The CDR3 consists of 16 residues. The V and J ends lost 3 bases and 4 bases respectively, with 15 bases between them. The CDR3: CASSYSPDRSTGELFF. CDR3 nucleotide sequence: TGTGCCAGCAGTTATTCCCCCGACAGGAGCACCGGGGAGCTGTTTTTT.